The rows below give T cell receptor beta chains drawn from one sample of a study of identical twins. TCRdb re-analysed the 5' RACE reads in MiXCR, keeping a single row per CDR3 protein. The sample consists of 350,000 or so distinct CDR3 sequences, about 12% of them appearing once. The sample was also linked to a second study, of yellow fever vaccine responses in identical twins.

What was sequenced was CD8+ T cells sorted from blood. The receptors derive from a woman under 30 in good health. Each CDR3 is given with its conserved first and last residue. The order of the fields is V gene, D gene, J gene, clone size, CDR3 DNA, CDR3 protein. D genes are given only for firm matches. Clone size is stated in some rows and not others, as once, few, many or a class when expanded.

TRBV12-3/TRBV12-4,.,TRBJ2-3,many,TGTGCCAGCAGAAGCGGTTATAGCACAGATACGCAGTATTTT,CASRSGYSTDTQYF
TRBV3-1,.,TRBJ2-5,few,TGTGCCAGCAGCCGCAGAGGAGGGACAGCCACGTACCAAGAGACCCAGTACTTC,CASSRRGGTATYQETQYF
TRBV28,TRBD2,TRBJ2-7,.,TGTGCCAGCAGTTACGTGACTAGCGGGCATGATAATACCTACGAGCAGTACTTC,CASSYVTSGHDNTYEQYF
TRBV3-1,.,TRBJ2-1,.,TGTGCCAGCAGCCAATACAGGGCCCCCTTTAACAATGAGCAGTTCTTC,CASSQYRAPFNNEQFF
TRBV4-2,.,TRBJ2-1,few,TGTGCCAGCAGCCAAGGGTCAGCCCCGGGAGATGAGCAGTTCTTC,CASSQGSAPGDEQFF
TRBV6-4,.,TRBJ2-1,many,TGTGCCAGCAGTGCGTCTTCGAACAATGAGCAGTTCTTC,CASSASSNNEQFF
TRBV10-3,.,TRBJ2-2,few,TGTGCCATCGGGGCCGAGCCGAACACCGGGGAGCTGTTTTTT,CAIGAEPNTGELFF
TRBV10-3,.,TRBJ1-5,few,TGTGCCATCAGGTATGGGCCGGGGGAGCCCCAGCATTTT,CAIRYGPGEPQHF
TRBV28,.,TRBJ2-2,.,TGTGCCAGCAGCACGGGACAGAACACCGGGGAGCTGTTTTTT,CASSTGQNTGELFF
TRBV28,TRBD2,TRBJ2-1,.,TGTGCCAGCGGTGACCCAAGCGGGAGTAATTACAATGAGCAGTTCTTC,CASGDPSGSNYNEQFF
TRBV20-1,TRBD2,TRBJ2-7,few,TGCAGTGCTAGGGCCACTAGCGGGAGGGCCCGGGCCTACGAGCAGTACTTC,CSARATSGRARAYEQYF
TRBV20-1,.,TRBJ2-1,few,TGCAGTGCTAGTTATGGTGGCGCGGGGTACAATGAGCAGTTCTTC,CSASYGGAGYNEQFF
TRBV12-3/TRBV12-4,.,TRBJ2-4,few,TGTGCCAGCACCTCGGGGGTAACCAAAAACATTCAGTACTTC,CASTSGVTKNIQYF
TRBV24-1,TRBD2,TRBJ2-1,many,TGTGCCACCAGCGGTGAGCGGGGCGATGAGCAGTTCTTC,CATSGERGDEQFF
TRBV5-1,.,TRBJ2-3,few,TGCGCCAGCAGCTCTGGATTCTTCCAGAGTCTCGATACGCAGTATTTT,CASSSGFFQSLDTQYF
TRBV9,.,TRBJ2-2,.,TGTGCCAGCAGCGTAAGTTCGGGGGAGCTGTTTTTT,CASSVSSGELFF
TRBV7-6,TRBD2,TRBJ2-2,few,TGTGCCAGCAGCTTAAAGCGGGAGGTAAACACCGGGGAGCTGTTTTTT,CASSLKREVNTGELFF
TRBV5-1,.,TRBJ2-2,few,TGCGCCAGCAGCTTGAAGGCTAGCCCGGCCGGGGAGCTGTTTTTT,CASSLKASPAGELFF
TRBV6-1,TRBD2,TRBJ2-1,.,TGTGCCAGCAGTAGGGAGGGGAACTACAATGAGCAGTTCTTC,CASSREGNYNEQFF